This T cell receptor (beta chain) was sequenced in a study of blood T cells in healthy people across ages (dated by TCRdb to between 2014 and 2017). For context, the study as a whole: In model experiments, template switching captured roughly one uniquely barcoded TCR beta cDNA molecule for every two T cells. Using deep sequencing normalized with unique cDNA molecular identifiers, the study measured how TCR beta repertoire diversity changes with age. The donors were divided into four age groups: young (average approximately 17 years), middle-aged (almost 40), aged (approximately 62) and long-lived (roughly 82). Two additional independent replicas of 1 million unique cDNA reads from the same blood draw were analyzed for two donors (one aged 18 to 30 and one aged 80 or older). Paper-wide results and their limitations: Estimates of total diversity based on one million sequenced T cells were considered lower bounds and underestimates. Because the CMV infection status of the donors was unknown, age-related changes in expanded clonotypes may potentially have been confounded. Compared with the aged group, the long-lived group had more naive CD4+ T cells, fewer expanded clones and increased TCR diversity, suggesting age selection. The percentage of naive T cells measured by flow cytometry correlated strongly with observed TCR beta diversity. Conclusive comparison of naive and antigen-experienced compartments was prevented by the profiling of bulk unsorted PBMCs. As age increased, observed TCR beta diversity per million T cells dropped in a roughly linear way, and a significant reduction was already evident by age 40.

The donors were 40 or so Caucasian individuals from Russia, aged roughly 6 to 100 years, who were systemically healthy. Each donor gave ten milliliters of peripheral blood, drawn into EDTA-treated Vacutainer tubes. Ficoll-Paque density-gradient centrifugation was used to isolate PBMCs, with at least 6.5 million per sample. Total RNA was extracted from PBMCs with Trizol reagent, with at least 6 micrograms obtained per sample. For every donor, an aliquot of PBMCs went through flow cytometry to measure the percentages of naive CD45RAhigh/CD27high T cells. Library method: 5' RACE. The sample was run on an Illumina HiSeq 2500. A second PCR of roughly 7 to 11 cycles was performed with a sample-barcoded 5' primer and a J-beta primer mix. A unique molecular identifier was introduced onto each TCR beta cDNA molecule by a template-switch 5' adaptor carrying 12 random nucleotides. Each sample yielded at least 2.5 million CDR3-containing paired-end reads. First-strand cDNA was synthesized from all RNA with the Mint cDNA synthesis kit, primed by a TRBC-specific oligonucleotide. After uracil-DNA glycosylase treatment, a first 18-cycle PCR used universal primers M1SS and BC2_uni_R on all cDNA. Concerning the study's data processing: Normalization of each sample was performed by random selection of 1 million high-quality reads, each carrying a distinct molecular identifier. Instead of being binned into consensus sequences, reads that shared molecular identifiers were thrown out. CDR3 identification, clonotype clustering and error correction used MiTCR with a Q25 quality threshold and the strictest error-elimination algorithm. Lower-bound total TCR beta diversity was estimated with a nonparametric unseen species model using Euler transformation. The raw public data were reprocessed by TCRdb itself: fastp quality trimming at Q25, MiXCR clonotype calling, in-frame beta chains only. Identical CDR3 protein sequences are pooled into one entry, listed with their most common genes and DNA. The V and J calls reflect TCRdb's pipeline rather than the authors' work. Here the sample has around 780,000 distinct CDR3 sequences; about a quarter occur a single time. 2.5% to 3.5% of the sample is in the top ten clones.

The germline V gene encodes CDR1 SGHRS and CDR2 YFSETQ. Cut back by 3 bases and 0 bases, the V and J ends lie 19 bases apart. Its CDR3 holds 17 amino acids, cysteine through phenylalanine. Only the CDR3 DNA is retained, 51 bases long and in frame from the first base. This clonotype has just a few counts. Its recognized antigen is unknown. Qualities for individual bases were not recorded, and no much larger clone is one base off. Another study also made use of these data, one on T cells of mothers and their children. The second study also describes: Nine systemically healthy Caucasian individuals served as donors, namely three mothers together with their six children. cDNA synthesis consumed the entire amount of extracted RNA, loaded at 1.5 ug RNA in each 15 ul reaction. In the second PCR, the M1S primer added sample barcodes and 2-4 random nucleotides. Over 9.5 million TCR beta CDR3 reads were obtained for each mother, and around 3 million reads were obtained for each child. Thymic selection shapes the output of TCR recombination in a similar way in related and unrelated pairs, and inherited differences have a minor effect. Related mother-child pairs always showed normalized repertoire overlap that was slightly higher than in unrelated mother-child pairs, though the difference was never significant. Persistent microchimeric T cell clones were not detected, at a sensitivity of approximately 100 clones per million clonotypes. The study used deep NGS to compare TCR beta repertoires of mothers and children, seeking features distinguishing related mother-child pairs from unrelated individuals. Mothers averaged roughly 40 +/- 4 years of age and children averaged 11 +/- 4 years. After adapters were ligated using NEBNext reagents, the libraries underwent 100+100 nt paired-end sequencing on an Illumina HiSeq 2000. Mother and child libraries were prepared a month apart and sequenced in separate runs to prevent cross-contamination. Between about 500,000 and 2,100,000 distinct TCR beta clonotypes were identified per donor. Naive TCR beta clonotypes were estimated from low-frequency clonotypes matched to each donor's FACS-determined naive share, without sorting.

The TCR originated in a boy aged 5-17 years in good health. Specimen: blood. Recombination joined TRBV5-1 with TRBJ2-7, with TRBD1 perhaps the D gene, on 6 matching bases. Here the CDR3 is given as CASSSGDRGLGSYEQYF. The nucleotide sequence reads as follows: TGCGCCAGCAGCTCAGGGGATAGGGGATTGGGCTCCTACGAGCAGTACTTC.